The clone carrying this T cell receptor beta chain turned up a few times. The source of the sample is a study of T cell responses to AZD1222 COVID-19 vaccine. Clones were read by immunoSEQ multiplex PCR, and TCRdb kept only the in-frame ones, dropping some. The data contain over 90,000 clones, about 90% of them singletons. Germline V gene data show CDR1 as MNHNS and CDR2 as SASEGT. V was clipped by 1 base and J by 3 bases, with 10 bases between them. The CDR3 has 15 residues. The rearrangement joins TRBV6-1 to TRBJ1-5, with a weak D call TRBD1 (5 bases). This receptor was taken from an adult who received the AZD1222 COVID-19 vaccine. This material consisted of peripheral blood, taken 28 days after the second AZD1222 dose. The CDR3 region is CASSEGQRPNQPQHF. CDR3 coding DNA: TGTGCCAGCAGTGAAGGACAGCGACCCAATCAGCCCCAGCATTTT.